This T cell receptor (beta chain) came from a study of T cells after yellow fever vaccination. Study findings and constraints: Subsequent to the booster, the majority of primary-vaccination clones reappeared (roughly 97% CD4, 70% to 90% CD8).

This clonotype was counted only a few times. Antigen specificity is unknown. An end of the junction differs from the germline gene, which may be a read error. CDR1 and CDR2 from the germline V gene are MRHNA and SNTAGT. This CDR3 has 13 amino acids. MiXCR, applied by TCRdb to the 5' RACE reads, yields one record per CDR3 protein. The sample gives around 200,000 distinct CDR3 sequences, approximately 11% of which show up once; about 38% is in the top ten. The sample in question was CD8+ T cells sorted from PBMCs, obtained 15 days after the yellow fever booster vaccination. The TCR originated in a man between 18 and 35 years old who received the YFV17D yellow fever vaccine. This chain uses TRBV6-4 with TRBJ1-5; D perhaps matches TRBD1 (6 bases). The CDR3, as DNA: TGTGCCATCGTGGGGGCTAGCGATCAGCCCCAGCATTTT. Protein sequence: CAIVGASDQPQHF.